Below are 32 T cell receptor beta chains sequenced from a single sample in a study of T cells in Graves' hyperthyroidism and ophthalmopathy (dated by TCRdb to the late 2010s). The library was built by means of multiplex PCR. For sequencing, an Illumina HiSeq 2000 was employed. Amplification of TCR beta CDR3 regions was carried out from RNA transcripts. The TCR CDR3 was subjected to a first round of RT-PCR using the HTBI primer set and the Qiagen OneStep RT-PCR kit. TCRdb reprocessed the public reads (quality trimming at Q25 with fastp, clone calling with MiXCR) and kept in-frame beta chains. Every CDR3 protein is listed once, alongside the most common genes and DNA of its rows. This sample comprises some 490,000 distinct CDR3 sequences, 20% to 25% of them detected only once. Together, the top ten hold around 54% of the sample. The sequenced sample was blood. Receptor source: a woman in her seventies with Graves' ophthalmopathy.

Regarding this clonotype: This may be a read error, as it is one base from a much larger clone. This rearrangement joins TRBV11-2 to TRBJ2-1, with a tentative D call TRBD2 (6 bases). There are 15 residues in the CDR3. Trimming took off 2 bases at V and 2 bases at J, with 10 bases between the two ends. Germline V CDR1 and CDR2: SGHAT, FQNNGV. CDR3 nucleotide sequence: TGTGCCAGCAGCTTACGGGGGAGTCCCTACAATGAGCAGTTCTTC. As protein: CASSLRGSPYNEQFF.

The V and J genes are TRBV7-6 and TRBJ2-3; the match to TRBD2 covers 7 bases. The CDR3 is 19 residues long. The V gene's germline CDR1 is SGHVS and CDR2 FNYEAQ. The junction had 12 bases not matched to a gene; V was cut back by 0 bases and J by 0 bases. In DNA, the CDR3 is TGTGCCAGCAGCTTAGCGTCCTTTGCTAGCGGTACTAGCACAGATACGCAGTATTTT. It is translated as CASSLASFASGTSTDTQYF.

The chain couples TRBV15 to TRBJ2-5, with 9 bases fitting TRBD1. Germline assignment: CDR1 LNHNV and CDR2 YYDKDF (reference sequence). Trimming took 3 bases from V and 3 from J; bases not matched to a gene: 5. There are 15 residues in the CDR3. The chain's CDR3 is CATSRGQGSEETQYF. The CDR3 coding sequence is TGTGCCACCAGCAGGGGACAGGGTTCAGAAGAGACCCAGTACTTC.

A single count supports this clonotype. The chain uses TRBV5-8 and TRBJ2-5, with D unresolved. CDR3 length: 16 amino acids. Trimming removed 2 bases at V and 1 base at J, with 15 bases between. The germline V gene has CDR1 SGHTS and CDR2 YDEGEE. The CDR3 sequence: CASSFTPVGVQETQYF. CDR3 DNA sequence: TGTGCCAGCAGCTTTACCCCCGTTGGAGTCCAAGAGACCCAGTACTTC.

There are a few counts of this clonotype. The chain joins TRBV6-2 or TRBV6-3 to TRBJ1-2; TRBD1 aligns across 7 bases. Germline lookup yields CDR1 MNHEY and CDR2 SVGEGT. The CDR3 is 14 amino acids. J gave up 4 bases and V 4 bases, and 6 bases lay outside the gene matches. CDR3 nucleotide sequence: TGTGCCAGCAGTTCGGCAGGGGGGATCTATGGCTACACCTTC. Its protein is CASSSAGGIYGYTF.

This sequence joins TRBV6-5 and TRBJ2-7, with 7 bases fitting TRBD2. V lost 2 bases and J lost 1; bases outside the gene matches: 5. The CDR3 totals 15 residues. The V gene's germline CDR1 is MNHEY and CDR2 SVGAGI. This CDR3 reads CASSYASGPSYEQYF. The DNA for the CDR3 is TGTGCCAGCAGTTACGCTAGCGGCCCGTCCTACGAGCAGTACTTC.

In nucleotides, the CDR3 is TGCAGTGCTATTTCTAGCGGGAGCGCAGATACGCAGTATTTT. This gives the protein CSAISSGSADTQYF. The chain carries TRBV20-1 and TRBJ2-3; 10 bases line up with TRBD2. V was clipped by 4 bases and J by 4 bases; unmatched bases: 5. The CDR3 runs to 14 residues. The germline CDR1 and CDR2 sequences are DFQATT and SNEGSKA (reference sequence).

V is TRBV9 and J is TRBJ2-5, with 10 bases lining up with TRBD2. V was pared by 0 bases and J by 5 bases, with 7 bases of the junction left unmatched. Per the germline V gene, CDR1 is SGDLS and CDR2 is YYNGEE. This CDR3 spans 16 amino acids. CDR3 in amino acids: CASSVETSGTGETQYF. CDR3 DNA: TGTGCCAGCAGCGTAGAAACTAGCGGGACGGGGGAGACCCAGTACTTC. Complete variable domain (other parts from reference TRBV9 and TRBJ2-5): DSGVTQTPKHLITATGQRVTLRCSPRSGDLSVYWYQQSLDQGLQFLIQYYNGEERAKGNILERFSAQQFPDLHSELNLSSLELGDSALYFCASSVETSGTGETQYFGPGTRLLVL.

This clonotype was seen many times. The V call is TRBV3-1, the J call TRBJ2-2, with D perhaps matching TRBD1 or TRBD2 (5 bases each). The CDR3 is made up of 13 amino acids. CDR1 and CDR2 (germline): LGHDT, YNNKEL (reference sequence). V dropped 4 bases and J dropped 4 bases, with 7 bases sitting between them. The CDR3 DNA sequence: TGTGCCAGCAGCCCAGGGAGCACCGGGGAGCTGTTTTTT. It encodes CASSPGSTGELFF.

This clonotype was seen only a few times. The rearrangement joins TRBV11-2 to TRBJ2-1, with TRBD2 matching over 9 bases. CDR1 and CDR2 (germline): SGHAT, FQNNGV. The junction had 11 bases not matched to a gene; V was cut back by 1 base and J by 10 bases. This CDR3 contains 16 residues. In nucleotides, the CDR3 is TGTGCCAGCAGCTTAGTAGGTCTAGCGGGGTCGGGGGAGCAGTTCTTC. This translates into CASSLVGLAGSGEQFF.

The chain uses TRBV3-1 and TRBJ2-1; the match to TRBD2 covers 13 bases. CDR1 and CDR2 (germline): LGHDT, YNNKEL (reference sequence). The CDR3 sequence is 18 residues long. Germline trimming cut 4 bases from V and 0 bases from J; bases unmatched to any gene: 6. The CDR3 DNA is TGTGCCAGCAGCCCTGGACGGACTAGCGGGAGCTCCTACAATGAGCAGTTCTTC. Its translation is CASSPGRTSGSSYNEQFF.

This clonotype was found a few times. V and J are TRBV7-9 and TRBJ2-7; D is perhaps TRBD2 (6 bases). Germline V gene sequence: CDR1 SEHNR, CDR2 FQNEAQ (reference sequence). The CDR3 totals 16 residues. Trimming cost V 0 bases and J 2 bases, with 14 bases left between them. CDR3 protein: CASSLATGTGAYEQYF. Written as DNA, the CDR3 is TGTGCCAGCAGCTTAGCGACCGGGACTGGAGCCTACGAGCAGTACTTC. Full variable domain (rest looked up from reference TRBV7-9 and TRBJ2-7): DTGVSQNPRHKITKRGQNVTFRCDPISEHNRLYWYRQTLGQGPEFLTYFQNEAQLEKSRLLSDRFSAERPKGSFSTLEIQRTEQGDSAMYLCASSLATGTGAYEQYFGPGTRLTVT.

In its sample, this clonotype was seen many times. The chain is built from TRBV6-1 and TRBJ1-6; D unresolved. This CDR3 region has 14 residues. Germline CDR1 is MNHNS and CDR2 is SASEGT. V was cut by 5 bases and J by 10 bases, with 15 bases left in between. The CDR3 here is CASSSLRGGSPLHF. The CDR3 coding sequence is TGTGCCAGCAGTTCCCTTCGGGGTGGGTCACCCCTCCACTTT.

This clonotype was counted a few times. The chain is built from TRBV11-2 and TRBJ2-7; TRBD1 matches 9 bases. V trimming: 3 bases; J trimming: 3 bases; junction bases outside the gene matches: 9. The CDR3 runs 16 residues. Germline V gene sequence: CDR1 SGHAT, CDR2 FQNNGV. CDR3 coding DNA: TGTGCCAGCAGCTTCTCGAGGGACAGGGTATTCTACGAGCAGTACTTC. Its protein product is CASSFSRDRVFYEQYF.

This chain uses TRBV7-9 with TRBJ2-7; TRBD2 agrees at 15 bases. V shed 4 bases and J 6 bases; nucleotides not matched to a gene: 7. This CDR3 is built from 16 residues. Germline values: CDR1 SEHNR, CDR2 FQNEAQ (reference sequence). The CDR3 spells CASSSGTSGRLGEQYF. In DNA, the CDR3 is TGTGCCAGCAGCTCTGGGACTAGCGGGAGGTTGGGCGAGCAGTACTTC.

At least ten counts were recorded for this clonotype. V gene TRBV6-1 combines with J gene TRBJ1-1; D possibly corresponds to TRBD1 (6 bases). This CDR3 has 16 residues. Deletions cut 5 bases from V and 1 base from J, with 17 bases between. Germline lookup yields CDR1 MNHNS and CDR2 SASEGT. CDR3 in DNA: TGTGCCAGCAGTCCTGGGGGGGGGCGGACGAACACTGAAGCTTTCTTT. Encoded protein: CASSPGGGRTNTEAFF.

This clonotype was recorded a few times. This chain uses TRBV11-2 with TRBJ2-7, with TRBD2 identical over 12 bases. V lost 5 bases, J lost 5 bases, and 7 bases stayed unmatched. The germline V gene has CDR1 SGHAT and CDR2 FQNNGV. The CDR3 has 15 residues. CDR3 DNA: TGTGCCAGCAGCATCCCGACTAGCGGGAGAAACGAGCAGTACTTC. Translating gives CASSIPTSGRNEQYF.

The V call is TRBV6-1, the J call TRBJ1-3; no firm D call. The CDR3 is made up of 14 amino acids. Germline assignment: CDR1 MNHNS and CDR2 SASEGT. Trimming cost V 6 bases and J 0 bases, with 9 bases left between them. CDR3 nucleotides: TGTGCCAGCAGGCCACTGAACTCTGGAAACACCATATATTTT. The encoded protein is CASRPLNSGNTIYF.

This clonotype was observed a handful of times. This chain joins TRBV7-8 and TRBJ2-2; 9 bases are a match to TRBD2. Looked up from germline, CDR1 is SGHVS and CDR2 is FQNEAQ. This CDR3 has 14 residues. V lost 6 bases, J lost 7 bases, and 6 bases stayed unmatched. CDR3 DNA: TGTGCCAGCAGGGCGGGAGGGGGGCACGGGGAGCTGTTTTTT. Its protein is CASRAGGGHGELFF.

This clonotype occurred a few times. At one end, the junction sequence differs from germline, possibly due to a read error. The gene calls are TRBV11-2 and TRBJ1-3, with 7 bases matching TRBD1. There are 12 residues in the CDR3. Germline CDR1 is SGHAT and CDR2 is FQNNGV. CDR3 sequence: CASSLGAGTEDF. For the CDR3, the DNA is TGTGCCAGCAGCTTAGGGGCCGGGACAGAAGATTTT. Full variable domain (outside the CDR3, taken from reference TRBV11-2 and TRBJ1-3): EAGVAQSPRYKIIEKRQSVAFWCNPISGHATLYWYQQILGQGPKLLIQFQNNGVVDDSQLPKDRFSAERLKGVDSTLKIQPAKLEDSAVYLCASSLGAGTEDFGEGSWLTVV.

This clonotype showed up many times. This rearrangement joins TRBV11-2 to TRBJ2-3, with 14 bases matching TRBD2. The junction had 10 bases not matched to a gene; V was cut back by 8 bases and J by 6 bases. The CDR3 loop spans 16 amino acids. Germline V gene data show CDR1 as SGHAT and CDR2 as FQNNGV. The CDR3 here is CASGPTSGRARDTQYF. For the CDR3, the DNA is TGTGCCAGCGGACCGACTAGCGGGAGGGCCAGGGATACGCAGTATTTT. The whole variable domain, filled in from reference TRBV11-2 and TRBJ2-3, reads EAGVAQSPRYKIIEKRQSVAFWCNPISGHATLYWYQQILGQGPKLLIQFQNNGVVDDSQLPKDRFSAERLKGVDSTLKIQPAKLEDSAVYLCASGPTSGRARDTQYFGPGTRLTVL.

The CDR3 reads CASSMTGSSYEQYF. The CDR3 nucleotides read TGTGCCAGTAGTATGACAGGTAGCTCCTACGAGCAGTACTTC. V usage is TRBV19 and J usage is TRBJ2-7; D perhaps matches TRBD1 (6 bases). The CDR3 extends over 14 amino acids. Germline CDR1 LNHDA, CDR2 SQIVND (reference sequence). The V end was cut by 3 bases, the J end by 0 bases, with 9 bases between.

The CDR3 nucleotides are TGCAGTGCTAGAGTCACGCCAGGGTGGACAGATACGCAGTATTTT. Translating gives CSARVTPGWTDTQYF. V and J are TRBV20-1 and TRBJ2-3; tentative D call: TRBD1 (5 bases). Trimming stripped 1 base from V and 3 bases from J, with 14 bases between. Germline-derived CDR1 and CDR2 are DFQATT and SNEGSKA (reference sequence). The CDR3 has 15 residues.

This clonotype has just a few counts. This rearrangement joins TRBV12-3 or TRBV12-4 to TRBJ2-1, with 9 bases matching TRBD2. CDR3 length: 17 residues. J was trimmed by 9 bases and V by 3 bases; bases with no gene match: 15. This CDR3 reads CASSFSAGGIGVTEQFF. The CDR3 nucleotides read TGTGCCAGCAGTTTTTCAGCGGGAGGTATTGGGGTCACTGAGCAGTTCTTC.

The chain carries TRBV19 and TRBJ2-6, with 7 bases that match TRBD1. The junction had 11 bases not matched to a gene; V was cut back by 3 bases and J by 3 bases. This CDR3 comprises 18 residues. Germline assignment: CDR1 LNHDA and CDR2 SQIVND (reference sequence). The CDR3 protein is CASSMRYRGVNGANVLTF. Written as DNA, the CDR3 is TGTGCCAGTAGTATGCGTTACAGGGGAGTAAATGGGGCCAACGTCCTGACTTTC.

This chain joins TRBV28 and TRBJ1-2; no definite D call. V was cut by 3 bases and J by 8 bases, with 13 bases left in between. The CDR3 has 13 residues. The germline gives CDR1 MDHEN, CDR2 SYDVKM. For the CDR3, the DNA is TGTGCCAGCAGTTTGGAATTTCGCGTGGGCTACACCTTC. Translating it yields CASSLEFRVGYTF.

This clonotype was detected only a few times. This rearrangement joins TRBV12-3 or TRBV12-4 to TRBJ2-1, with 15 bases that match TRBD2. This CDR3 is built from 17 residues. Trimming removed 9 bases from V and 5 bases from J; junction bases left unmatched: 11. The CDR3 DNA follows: TGTGCCAGTACACAGGGACTAGCGGGAGGAATGAACAATGAGCAGTTCTTC. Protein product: CASTQGLAGGMNNEQFF.

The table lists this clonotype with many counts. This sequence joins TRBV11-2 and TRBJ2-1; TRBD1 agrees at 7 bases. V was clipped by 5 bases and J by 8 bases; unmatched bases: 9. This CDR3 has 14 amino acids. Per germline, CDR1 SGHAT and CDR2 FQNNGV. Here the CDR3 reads CASSTTGVAYEQFF. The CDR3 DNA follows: TGTGCCAGCAGCACCACAGGGGTGGCTTATGAGCAGTTCTTC.

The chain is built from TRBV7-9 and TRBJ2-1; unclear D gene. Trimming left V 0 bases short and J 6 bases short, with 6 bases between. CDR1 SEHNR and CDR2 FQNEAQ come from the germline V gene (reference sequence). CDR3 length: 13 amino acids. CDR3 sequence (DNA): TGTGCCAGCAGCTTAGCTGGTGTCAATGAGCAGTTCTTC. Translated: CASSLAGVNEQFF.

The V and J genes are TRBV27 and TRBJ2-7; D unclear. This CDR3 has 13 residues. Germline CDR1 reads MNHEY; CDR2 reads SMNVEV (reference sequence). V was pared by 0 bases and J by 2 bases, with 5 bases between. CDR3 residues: CASSLSRPYEQYF. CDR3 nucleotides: TGTGCCAGCAGTTTATCGAGGCCCTACGAGCAGTACTTC.

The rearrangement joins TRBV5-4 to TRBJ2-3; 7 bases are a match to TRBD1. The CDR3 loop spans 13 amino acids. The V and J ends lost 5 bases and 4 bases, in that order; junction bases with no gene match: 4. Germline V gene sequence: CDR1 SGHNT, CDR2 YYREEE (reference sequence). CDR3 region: CASRGTGADTQYF. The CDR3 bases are TGTGCCAGCAGGGGTACAGGGGCAGATACGCAGTATTTT.

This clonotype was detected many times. The CDR3 DNA reads TGTGCCGTTCTTAGCTCCTACAATGAGCAGTTCTTC. This sequence encodes CAVLSSYNEQFF. The chain couples TRBV12-3 or TRBV12-4 to TRBJ2-1; no clear D. This CDR3 is 12 amino acids long. Trimming pared 11 bases from V and 0 bases from J, leaving 8 bases between.